This T cell receptor beta chain was sequenced for a study of control samples from healthy donors and cancer patients. Assay: immunoSEQ multiplex PCR; the TCRdb copy retains only in-frame clones and omits some. Seen here are approximately 140,000 clones, around 90% observed once, and the top ten hold 11%. The CDR3 consists of 15 residues. CDR1 MNHEY and CDR2 SVGEGT come from the germline V gene. Trimming stripped 6 bases from V and 0 bases from J, with 13 bases between. Material: blood. The chain couples TRBV6-2 or TRBV6-3 to TRBJ2-3, with a weak D call TRBD1 (6 bases). This TCR came from a man aged 25-40 years in good health. As DNA, the CDR3 is TGTGCCAGCAGCCCAGGACAGACAAGCACAGATACGCAGTATTTT. Translation: CASSPGQTSTDTQYF.